The rows below give T cell receptor beta chains drawn from one sample of a study of identical twins. TCRdb used MiXCR to reprocess the 5' RACE reads, holding one entry per CDR3 protein. The sample records roughly 470,000 distinct CDR3 sequences, roughly an eighth being singletons. These data were likewise used in another study, on yellow fever vaccine responses in identical twins.

Sequencing input: CD4+ T cells sorted from blood. The receptors derive from a woman aged 18-29 years in good health. CDR3s include the opening cysteine and the closing phenylalanine or tryptophan. A D gene is named only where the DNA matches it firmly. Clone size is not always given. Where it is, it says once, few, many or a class for expanded clones.

NA	TRBV2	TRBJ2-5	few	TGTGCCAGCAGACAAGCCGGGACCCCCGGACAGACCCAGTACTTC	CASRQAGTPGQTQYF
TRBD1	TRBV6-5	TRBJ2-3	few	TGTGCCAGCAGTTACTCGCTCGGGACAGGGAATCTAGATACGCAGTATTTT	CASSYSLGTGNLDTQYF
NA	TRBV7-9	TRBJ1-1	NA	TGTGCCAGCAGCTCATTGCCCGGGGGCGGTAACACTGAAGCTTTCTTT	CASSSLPGGGNTEAFF
NA	TRBV4-3	TRBJ2-5	few	TGCGCCAGCAGCCAAACACTCGGAAGCCAAGAGACCCAGTACTTC	CASSQTLGSQETQYF
NA	TRBV5-1	TRBJ2-2	few	TGCGCCAGCAGCACCCAGGGACGTAACACCGGGGAGCTGTTTTTT	CASSTQGRNTGELFF
NA	TRBV11-2	TRBJ2-3	NA	TGTGCCAGCAGCTTACCCGGTCTGGGAGATACGCAGTATTTT	CASSLPGLGDTQYF
NA	TRBV6-2/TRBV6-3	TRBJ2-6	few	TGTGCCAGCAGTTCGCCCGGGACTGGGGCCAACGTCCTGACTTTC	CASSSPGTGANVLTF
NA	TRBV15	TRBJ1-2	NA	TGTGCCACCAGCAGCGAGCAGGACTATGGCTACACCTTC	CATSSEQDYGYTF
NA	TRBV10-3	TRBJ2-2	few	TGTGCCATCAGTGAAAGGACTAACACGAACACCGGGGAGCTGTTTTTT	CAISERTNTNTGELFF
TRBD1	TRBV6-1	TRBJ2-7	few	TGTGCCACCTCCAAGGGACAGGGGGTTCGCGAGCAGTACTTC	CATSKGQGVREQYF
NA	TRBV9	TRBJ2-7	NA	TGTGCCAGCAGCGTAGATGGAAACAAACCCTACGAGCAGTACTTC	CASSVDGNKPYEQYF
TRBD2	TRBV28	TRBJ2-3	NA	TGTGCCAGCAGCCGAGGGACTAGCGGGCACCTAGATACGCAGTATTTT	CASSRGTSGHLDTQYF
NA	TRBV28	TRBJ1-6	many	TGTGCCAGCAGTTTTATTTTTCGCGGCAGCTCCTATAATTCACCCCTCCACTTT	CASSFIFRGSSYNSPLHF
TRBD2	TRBV19	TRBJ2-7	NA	TGTGCCAGAGAGCGGACTAGCCTTTACTCCTACGAGCAGTACTTC	CARERTSLYSYEQYF
NA	TRBV20-1	TRBJ1-6	NA	TGCAGTGCTAGATGGGGGGTTGGCGATAATTCACCCCTCCACTTT	CSARWGVGDNSPLHF
NA	TRBV4-3	TRBJ2-7	NA	TGCGCCAGCAGCCAAGAATTTTGGGGCATTTACGAGCAGTACTTC	CASSQEFWGIYEQYF
NA	TRBV6-1	TRBJ2-7	few	TGTGCCAGCAGGATAGCAGGGGGGGGAAGGTACGAGCAGTACTTC	CASRIAGGGRYEQYF
TRBD2	TRBV5-1	TRBJ2-7	NA	TGCGCCAGCAGCTTGGATAGCGGGCCCAAGGGCTACGAGCAGTACTTC	CASSLDSGPKGYEQYF
NA	TRBV18	TRBJ1-1	few	TGTGCCAGCTCACCACCGTCAGGTGGATACACTGAAGCTTTCTTT	CASSPPSGGYTEAFF
NA	TRBV2	TRBJ2-2	few	TGTGCCAGCAGTGAAACATGGACGAACACCGGGGAGCTGTTTTTT	CASSETWTNTGELFF
TRBD1	TRBV5-1	TRBJ2-2	few	TGCGCCAGCGGGACAGGGATTTCCGGGGAGCTGTTTTTT	CASGTGISGELFF
TRBD2	TRBV4-3	TRBJ2-2	NA	TGCGCCAGCAGCCAAGAGTCACTAGCGGCCAACACCGGGGAGCTGGTTTTT	CASSQESLAANTGELVF
TRBD1	TRBV10-1	TRBJ2-5	NA	TGCGCCAGCAGTGAAAAAGGGACAGGGAGGCAGACCCAGTACTTC	CASSEKGTGRQTQYF
TRBD2	TRBV3-1	TRBJ2-3	NA	TGTGCCAGCAGCCGGATGTTAGCGGGGGGAAGCACAGATACGCAGTATTTT	CASSRMLAGGSTDTQYF
NA	TRBV6-2/TRBV6-3	TRBJ2-7	NA	TGTGCCAGCAGTTATTGGGGATCCTGGGAGCAGTACTTC	CASSYWGSWEQYF
TRBD1	TRBV7-2	TRBJ2-1	NA	TGTGCCAGCAGCTCCGGACAGGGCACCCACAATGAGCAGTTCTTC	CASSSGQGTHNEQFF
NA	TRBV21-1	TRBJ2-5	few	TGTGCCAGCCCATGCAAACGACCCATAGGGACCCAGTACTTC	CASPCKRPIGTQYF
NA	TRBV5-5	TRBJ2-5	NA	TGTGCCAGCAGCCTCGGGATATTTCAAGGAGAGACCCAGTACTTC	CASSLGIFQGETQYF
TRBD2	TRBV12-3/TRBV12-4	TRBJ2-1	many	TGTGCCAGCAGTTCCATTCGGACTAGCGGGTTATACAATGAGCAGTTCTTC	CASSSIRTSGLYNEQFF
TRBD2	TRBV27	TRBJ2-1	NA	TGTGCCAGCAGTCTCTCCGGGACTAGCGGGAGGGTAAAGGAGCAGTTCTTC	CASSLSGTSGRVKEQFF
NA	TRBV10-3	TRBJ2-2	few	TGTGCCATCAGTGAGTCCAACCGAGGGAACACCGGGGAGCTGTTTTTT	CAISESNRGNTGELFF
NA	TRBV18	TRBJ1-1	NA	TGTGCCAGCTCGACGGGCTCCGCCACTGAAGCTTTCTTT	CASSTGSATEAFF
NA	TRBV4-2	TRBJ2-5	many	TGTGCCAGCAGCCAAGTATGGGGTTACCAAGAGACCCAGTACTTC	CASSQVWGYQETQYF
NA	TRBV24-1	TRBJ2-2	NA	TGTGCCACCAGTGACCTCGGGACGAGGAACACCGGGGAGCTGTTTTTT	CATSDLGTRNTGELFF
NA	TRBV20-1	TRBJ2-1	NA	TGCAGTGCTAGAGGAGGTTTTGCGGATGAGCAGTTCTTC	CSARGGFADEQFF
TRBD2	TRBV5-1	TRBJ2-1	NA	TGCGCCAGCAGCTCGGGATCTCGGACTAGCGGGAGCAATGAGCAGTTCTTC	CASSSGSRTSGSNEQFF
TRBD1	TRBV11-2	TRBJ2-7	NA	TGTGCCAGCAGCTTAGCTGCAGGGGGAGTAGGCGAGCAGTACTTC	CASSLAAGGVGEQYF
TRBD1	TRBV4-2	TRBJ2-6	NA	TGTGCCAGCAGCCAAGAGGCCGGGACAGGGAGCTCTGGGGCCAACGTCCTGACTTTC	CASSQEAGTGSSGANVLTF
NA	TRBV3-1	TRBJ2-7	NA	TGTGCCAGCAGCCAGGTAGCCTCGGAGCAGTACTTC	CASSQVASEQYF
TRBD1	TRBV20-1	TRBJ2-5	few	TGCAGTGCAGCAACCGGGACAGGCAAAGAAGAGACCCAGTACTTC	CSAATGTGKEETQYF
NA	TRBV5-1	TRBJ2-1	few	TGCGCCAGCAGCGGAGGACTCCAGTGGTACAATGAGCAGTTCTTC	CASSGGLQWYNEQFF